This T cell receptor beta chain was recorded in a study of T cell changes during pregnancy in multiple sclerosis. CDR1 is SGHAT and CDR2 is FQNNGV in the germline V gene. The CDR3 runs to 12 residues. Deletions cut 5 bases from V and 8 bases from J, with 12 bases between. TCRdb's table, derived via immunoSEQ multiplex PCR, lists solely in-frame clones and lacks some. The sample holds fewer than 80,000 clones, 80% to 90% seen once. This specimen was peripheral blood, taken in the first trimester of pregnancy. This sequence originates from a female donor in good health, enrolled as a control in a pregnancy study. The chain joins TRBV11-2 to TRBJ1-2; D is unclear. CDR3 bases: TGTGCCAGCAGCGCAACGAGGTACGGCTACACCTTC. Its translation: CASSATRYGYTF.